One sample yielded the 20 T cell receptor beta chains listed below, sequenced in a study of shared clonotypes between healthy human individuals. The repertoire was sequenced with immunoSEQ multiplex PCR; TCRdb's copy has only in-frame clones and lacks some. This repertoire shows some 350,000 clones, over 65% found once; its top ten account for about 9.3%. The sample comprised memory CD4+ T cells sorted from blood. The subset here: CD45RA-negative fraction. These receptors came from a man aged 25-40 years in good health.

The chain combines TRBV28 with TRBJ2-7; 7 bases agree with TRBD2. The CDR3 consists of 16 residues. The trim removed 5 bases at V and 3 bases at J, leaving 13 bases unmatched. Germline values: CDR1 MDHEN, CDR2 SYDVKM. Written as DNA, the CDR3 is TGTGCCAGCAGTGGGATAGCGGGCAGACACAACTACGAGCAGTACTTC. Its translation: CASSGIAGRHNYEQYF.

About this clone itself: A read error may account for a junction end that differs from germline. The chain recombines TRBV6-5 with TRBJ2-1; a possible D gene is TRBD1 (5 bases). The CDR3 is made up of 14 amino acids. Germline V gene lookup returns CDR1 MNHEY and CDR2 SVGAGI. The CDR3 reads CASSYSQGYNEQLF. The CDR3 region has the DNA TGTGCCAGCAGTTATTCCCAGGGATACAATGAGCAGCTCTTC.

The chain combines TRBV10-1 with TRBJ1-1; D ambiguous. Trimming removed 3 bases at V and 0 bases at J, with 11 bases between. Germline V gives CDR1 WNHNN, CDR2 SYGVQD (reference sequence). This CDR3 region has 15 residues. The CDR3 spells CASSDAKTMNTEAFF. CDR3 nucleotides: TGCGCCAGCAGTGATGCGAAAACCATGAACACTGAAGCTTTCTTT.

As for this clone: Additional DNA sequences in this sample encode the identical CDR3. This CDR3 reads CASSPPGGQPQHF. CDR3 nucleotide sequence: TGTGCCAGCAGCCCACCCGGGGGGCAGCCCCAGCATTTT. The genes are TRBV27 and TRBJ1-5; D perhaps matches TRBD1 (5 bases). The CDR3 totals 13 residues. The V gene lost 6 bases and the J gene lost 7 bases, with 13 bases spanning the gap. Germline V gene lookup returns CDR1 MNHEY and CDR2 SMNVEV (reference sequence).

The chain combines TRBV7-6 with TRBJ2-1; D not certain. The germline V gene has CDR1 SGHVS and CDR2 FNYEAQ. Trimming left V 4 bases short and J 0 bases short, with 7 bases between. This CDR3 is built from 14 residues. The CDR3: CASSSGSSYNEQFF. The CDR3 nucleotides read TGTGCCAGCAGCTCGGGTAGCTCCTACAATGAGCAGTTCTTC.

J is TRBJ2-4 and V is TRBV5-1, with D unclear. The CDR3 is made up of 16 amino acids. CDR1 and CDR2 from the germline V gene are SGHRS and YFSETQ. V lost 5 bases to trimming and J lost 0 bases, with 15 bases between them. The CDR3 region is CASRPEWVAAKNIQYF. CDR3 nucleotides: TGCGCCAGCAGACCCGAGTGGGTAGCAGCCAAAAACATTCAGTACTTC.

The chain carries TRBV6-1 and TRBJ2-5, with D hard to call. Germline assignment: CDR1 MNHNS and CDR2 SASEGT. Trimming removed 7 bases at V and 0 bases at J, with 3 bases between. The CDR3 totals 11 residues. The CDR3 is CASTHQETQYF. The CDR3, as DNA: TGTGCCAGCACCCACCAAGAGACCCAGTACTTC.

CDR3 sequence reads: CASSSGLAGVTDTQYF. The CDR3 DNA follows: TGTGCCAGCAGCTCAGGACTAGCGGGAGTCACAGATACGCAGTATTTT. The rearrangement links TRBV5-6 to TRBJ2-3; TRBD2 matches 13 bases. The germline V gene encodes CDR1 SGHDT and CDR2 YYEEEE. The trim removed 3 bases at V and 2 bases at J, leaving 3 bases unmatched. The CDR3 runs to 16 residues. The full variable domain, completed using reference TRBV5-6 and TRBJ2-3, is DAGVTQSPTHLIKTRGQQVTLRCSPKSGHDTVSWYQQALGQGPQFIFQYYEEEERQRGNFPDRFSGHQFPNYSSELNVNALLLGDSALYLCASSSGLAGVTDTQYFGPGTRLTVL.

This chain uses TRBV7-8 with TRBJ2-1; 12 bases are a match to TRBD2. The CDR3 sequence is 16 residues long. V shed 5 bases, J shed 5 bases, and the junction held 7 bases outside the gene matches. CDR1 is SGHVS, CDR2 FQNEAQ, per germline. CDR3 protein: CASSERLAGVNNEQFF. The CDR3 nucleotides are TGTGCCAGCAGCGAAAGACTAGCGGGAGTCAACAATGAGCAGTTCTTC. The variable domain in full, completed from reference TRBV7-8 and TRBJ2-1, reads GAGVSQSPRYKVAKRGQDVALRCDPISGHVSLFWYQQALGQGPEFLTYFQNEAQLDKSGLPSDRFFAERPEGSVSTLKIQRTQQEDSAVYLCASSERLAGVNNEQFFGPGTRLTVL.

The rearrangement uses TRBV2 and TRBJ2-1, with TRBD2 matching 9 bases. This CDR3 is 15 amino acids long. V was pared by 6 bases and J by 2 bases, with 5 bases of the junction left unmatched. The germline V gene has CDR1 SNHLY and CDR2 FYNNEI. CDR3 protein: CASRREGNAYNEQFF. The CDR3 coding sequence is TGTGCCAGCAGGCGGGAGGGGAACGCCTACAATGAGCAGTTCTTC.

This clone appeared a single time. This sequence joins TRBV9 and TRBJ1-5, with D unresolved. CDR3 length: 13 amino acids. V lost 0 bases and J 6 bases, leaving 7 bases between the germline ends. Germline V gene lookup returns CDR1 SGDLS and CDR2 YYNGEE. The CDR3, as DNA: TGTGCCAGCAGCGTAGGAGGCAGTCAGCCCCAGCATTTT. It yields the protein CASSVGGSQPQHF.

The chain has TRBV2 and TRBJ1-1; 7 bases align to TRBD1. The V segment lost 1 base and the J segment 9 bases; nucleotides outside the gene matches: 2. This CDR3 contains 12 residues. Per the germline V gene, CDR1 is SNHLY and CDR2 is FYNNEI. The CDR3 loop reads CASSEERGQAFF. The CDR3 DNA sequence: TGTGCCAGCAGTGAAGAGAGGGGGCAAGCTTTCTTT. Using reference TRBV2 and TRBJ1-1 for the parts outside the CDR3, the full variable domain is EPEVTQTPSHQVTQMGQEVILRCVPISNHLYFYWYRQILGQKVEFLVSFYNNEISEKSEIFDDQFSVERPDGSNFTLKIRSTKLEDSAMYFCASSEERGQAFFGQGTRLTVV.

This clone was picked up one time. The V gene is TRBV27, the J gene TRBJ2-1; D remains unclear. V lost 2 bases and J lost 1, with 12 bases in between. This CDR3 is 16 amino acids long. Germline V gene sequence: CDR1 MNHEY, CDR2 SMNVEV (reference sequence). CDR3 amino acids: CASSLVPHQSYNEQFF. The CDR3 DNA is TGTGCCAGCAGTTTAGTTCCGCACCAGTCCTACAATGAGCAGTTCTTC.

This chain joins TRBV6-1 and TRBJ1-3; D unclear. With 2 bases removed from V and 4 bases from J, the gap between germline ends came to 15 bases. The CDR3 is 16 amino acids. The V gene's germline CDR1 is MNHNS and CDR2 SASEGT. The CDR3 spells CASSELQVSSGNTIYF. The CDR3 DNA reads TGTGCCAGCAGTGAATTGCAGGTTTCAAGCGGAAACACCATATATTTT.

The chain employs TRBV5-6 and TRBJ2-1; weak D call: TRBD2 (6 bases). Deletions cut 1 base from V and 6 bases from J, with 11 bases between. The germline V gene encodes CDR1 SGHDT and CDR2 YYEEEE. The CDR3 has 14 residues. The CDR3 DNA sequence: TGTGCCAGCAGCTTGTTGCTAGCGCCCAATGAGCAGTTCTTC. Protein sequence: CASSLLLAPNEQFF.

CDR3 bases: TGTGCCAGTAGTATAAAGCACAGTAACACCGGGGAGCTGTTTTTT. It encodes CASSIKHSNTGELFF. The chain joins TRBV19 to TRBJ2-2; D gene uncertain. CDR1 and CDR2 (germline): LNHDA, SQIVND (reference sequence). V dropped 2 bases and J dropped 2 bases, with 9 bases sitting between them. The CDR3 loop spans 15 amino acids.

V gene TRBV7-2 combines with J gene TRBJ2-7, with 8 bases that match TRBD2. Germline V gene data show CDR1 as SGHTA and CDR2 as FQGNSA. J lost 6 bases, V lost 3 bases, and 7 bases had no gene match. The CDR3 has 14 residues. CDR3 nucleotide sequence: TGTGCCAGCAGCTTTAATAGCGGGATGGGCGAGCAGTACTTC. As protein: CASSFNSGMGEQYF.

The chain employs TRBV6-5 and TRBJ1-6, with TRBD1 identical over 8 bases. The CDR3 has 14 residues. J lost 6 bases, V lost 6 bases, and 4 bases had no gene match. Germline V gene data show CDR1 as MNHEY and CDR2 as SVGAGI. CDR3 residues: CASSPGQGNSPLHF. The CDR3 coding sequence is TGTGCCAGCAGCCCCGGACAGGGTAATTCACCCCTCCACTTT.

V usage is TRBV6-4 and J usage is TRBJ2-1, with TRBD1 matching 9 bases. V was pared by 5 bases and J by 8 bases, with 7 bases of the junction left unmatched. The CDR3 is made up of 14 amino acids. The germline V gene has CDR1 MRHNA and CDR2 SNTAGT. CDR3 amino acids: CASSRQGEVDEQFF. CDR3 nucleotides: TGTGCCAGCAGTCGACAGGGGGAAGTAGATGAGCAGTTCTTC.

This chain uses TRBV30 with TRBJ2-1; TRBD2 matches 10 bases. In germline, CDR1 is GTSNPN, CDR2 SVGIG (reference sequence). CDR3 size: 14 residues. V was pared by 2 bases and J by 8 bases, with 6 bases of the junction left unmatched. This CDR3 is CAWSKAAGGYEQFF. Written as DNA, the CDR3 is TGTGCCTGGAGTAAAGCAGCGGGAGGGTATGAGCAGTTCTTC. Using reference TRBV30 and TRBJ2-1 for the parts outside the CDR3, the full variable domain is SQTIHQWPATLVQPVGSPLSLECTVEGTSNPNLYWYRQAAGRGLQLLFYSVGIGQISSEVPQNLSASRPQDRQFILSSKKLLLSDSGFYLCAWSKAAGGYEQFFGPGTRLTVL.